This T cell receptor beta chain was sequenced in a study of long-term antiretroviral therapy in people with HIV. At the survey level, the v3.0 immunoSEQ assay was run. Assay: immunoSEQ multiplex PCR; the TCRdb copy retains only in-frame clones and omits some. The table has 25,000 to 35,000 clones, about 90% seen once; the top ten hold about 3.6%. Germline V gene sequence: CDR1 SGHTA, CDR2 FQGTGA. The CDR3 has 13 residues. After removal of 7 bases from V and 4 bases from J, the junction contained 4 bases not matched to a gene. This chain joins TRBV7-3 and TRBJ2-3; 8 bases align to TRBD2. This TCR came from a woman aged 18 to 35 with HIV. The sample consisted of unsorted PBMCs, taken 1.8 years after starting antiretroviral therapy. CDR3 in DNA: TGTGCCAGCACCCCGGGAGGGCCAGATACGCAGTATTTT. This translates into CASTPGGPDTQYF. The variable domain in full, completed from reference TRBV7-3 and TRBJ2-3, reads GAGVSQTPSNKVTEKGKYVELRCDPISGHTALYWYRQSLGQGPEFLIYFQGTGAADDSGLPNDRFFAVRPEGSVSTLKIQRTERGDSAVYLCASTPGGPDTQYFGPGTRLTVL.